This T cell receptor (beta chain) was obtained from a study of blood T cell repertoires in COVID-19. As for the study in general: Acute and convalescent COVID-19 specimens originated in the United States, Italy and Spain. PBMCs, B-cell-depleted T cells, or T cells provided the cDNA or gDNA that made up the material.

Profiled with immunoSEQ multiplex PCR; TCRdb holds only in-frame clones, not every one. Of about 200,000 clones listed, 65% to 90% are singletons. Donors were grouped by their self-reported clinical history. Trimming took 6 bases from V and 4 from J; bases not matched to a gene: 5. From germline, CDR1 is MDHEN and CDR2 SYDVKM. The CDR3 contains 13 residues. The sequence derives from a woman in her 40s with acute COVID-19. Sequenced: PBMCs or T cells enriched from blood (not recorded which). This rearrangement joins TRBV28 to TRBJ1-2; 7 positions agree with TRBD1. DNA for the CDR3: TGTGCCAGCAGACAGGGGAATGGCTATGGCTACACCTTC. As protein: CASRQGNGYGYTF.